This TCR beta chain is drawn from a study of blood T cell repertoires in COVID-19. Across the whole study: There were acute and convalescent COVID-19 samples, and they came from the United States, Italy and Spain. T cells, B-cell-depleted T cells, or PBMCs provided the cDNA or gDNA that served as material.

CDR3 length: 14 amino acids. V gave up 5 bases and J gave up 2 bases, with 13 bases separating them. Looked up from germline, CDR1 is SGHVS and CDR2 is FQNEAQ. In the source study's methods: Reference gene primers were amplified, and this amplification served to estimate nucleated cell counts. Generated by immunoSEQ multiplex PCR, the TCRdb table keeps only in-frame clones and is missing some. V and J calls and clone size are those listed in that table; D and trimming were worked out from the DNA. This table has 120,000 or so clones, over 75% appearing once. V and J are TRBV7-8 and TRBJ2-7; D is ambiguous. The receptor was derived from a man aged 60 to 75 with acute or convalescent COVID-19. The sample taken for sequencing was peripheral blood. The CDR3 DNA is TGTGCCAGCAGCCTTATGAACGGAGCCTACGAGCAGTACTTC. Translation: CASSLMNGAYEQYF.